This T cell receptor (beta chain) emerged from a study of vaccination effects on CD4 cells after COVID-19. Study-level background: Vaccination of participants consisted of two doses of either the BNT162b2 or mRNA-1273 vaccine. Study-level findings and limits: Researchers report that only 1 of 255 vaccine-induced clones in healthy vaccinees cross-reacted with common cold coronaviruses.

As regards this clone: Antigen specificity is unknown.

V was pared by 2 bases and J by 0 bases, with 29 bases between. Germline V CDR1 and CDR2: LGHDT, YNNKEL (reference sequence). This CDR3 is built from 22 residues. Antigen-specific CD4+ T cells were expanded with viral peptide pools in the ViraFEST assay before sequencing. Subsequent to a culture period of 10 days, CD4+ T cells were isolated. Nucleocapsid antibody tests were negative, and the vaccine recipients had no prior SARS-CoV-2 infection. Sequencing was performed with immunoSEQ multiplex PCR; in TCRdb, only in-frame clones are kept and a portion is missing. The table includes tens of thousands of clones, around 72% detected once.

The starting material was CD4+ T cells from PBMCs cultured with SARS-CoV-2 spike peptides, obtained before COVID-19 vaccination. This sequence joins TRBV3-1 (or the pseudogene TRBV3-2) and TRBJ2-4; TRBD2 might be the D (7 bases). The source of this sequence is a human donor who received a COVID-19 vaccine. Written as DNA, the CDR3 is TGTGCCAGCAGCCAACCTATGGGGGGGACAACACTTCATGGGGTAGCCAAAAACATTCAGTACTTC. The encoded protein is CASSQPMGGTTLHGVAKNIQYF.